This TCR beta chain originates from a study of OX40 agonist ivuxolimab in advanced cancers. The study, taken as a whole, reports: There were, on average, more expanded clones in CD8+ T cells than in CD4+.

Trimming pared 3 bases from V and 5 bases from J, leaving 11 bases between. Germline V gene sequence: CDR1 MNHEY, CDR2 SMNVEV (reference sequence). CDR3 size: 13 residues. Profiling relied on immunoSEQ multiplex PCR, and the TCRdb table lists in-frame clones only, not all of them. This sample has tens of thousands of clones, with roughly 80% found just once. Peripheral blood came from all dose cohorts at three timepoints. Details on this clone: Its antigen is still unknown.

The receptor comes from an adult with an advanced solid tumor such as melanoma, head and neck, liver or kidney cancer. The sample was CD4+ or CD8+ T cells sorted from blood, taken in a trial of the OX40 agonist ivuxolimab. The chain combines TRBV27 with TRBJ2-7; D might be TRBD1 (6 bases). CDR3: CASSFQGWNEQYF. The CDR3 DNA follows: TGTGCCAGCAGTTTCCAGGGGTGGAACGAGCAGTACTTC.